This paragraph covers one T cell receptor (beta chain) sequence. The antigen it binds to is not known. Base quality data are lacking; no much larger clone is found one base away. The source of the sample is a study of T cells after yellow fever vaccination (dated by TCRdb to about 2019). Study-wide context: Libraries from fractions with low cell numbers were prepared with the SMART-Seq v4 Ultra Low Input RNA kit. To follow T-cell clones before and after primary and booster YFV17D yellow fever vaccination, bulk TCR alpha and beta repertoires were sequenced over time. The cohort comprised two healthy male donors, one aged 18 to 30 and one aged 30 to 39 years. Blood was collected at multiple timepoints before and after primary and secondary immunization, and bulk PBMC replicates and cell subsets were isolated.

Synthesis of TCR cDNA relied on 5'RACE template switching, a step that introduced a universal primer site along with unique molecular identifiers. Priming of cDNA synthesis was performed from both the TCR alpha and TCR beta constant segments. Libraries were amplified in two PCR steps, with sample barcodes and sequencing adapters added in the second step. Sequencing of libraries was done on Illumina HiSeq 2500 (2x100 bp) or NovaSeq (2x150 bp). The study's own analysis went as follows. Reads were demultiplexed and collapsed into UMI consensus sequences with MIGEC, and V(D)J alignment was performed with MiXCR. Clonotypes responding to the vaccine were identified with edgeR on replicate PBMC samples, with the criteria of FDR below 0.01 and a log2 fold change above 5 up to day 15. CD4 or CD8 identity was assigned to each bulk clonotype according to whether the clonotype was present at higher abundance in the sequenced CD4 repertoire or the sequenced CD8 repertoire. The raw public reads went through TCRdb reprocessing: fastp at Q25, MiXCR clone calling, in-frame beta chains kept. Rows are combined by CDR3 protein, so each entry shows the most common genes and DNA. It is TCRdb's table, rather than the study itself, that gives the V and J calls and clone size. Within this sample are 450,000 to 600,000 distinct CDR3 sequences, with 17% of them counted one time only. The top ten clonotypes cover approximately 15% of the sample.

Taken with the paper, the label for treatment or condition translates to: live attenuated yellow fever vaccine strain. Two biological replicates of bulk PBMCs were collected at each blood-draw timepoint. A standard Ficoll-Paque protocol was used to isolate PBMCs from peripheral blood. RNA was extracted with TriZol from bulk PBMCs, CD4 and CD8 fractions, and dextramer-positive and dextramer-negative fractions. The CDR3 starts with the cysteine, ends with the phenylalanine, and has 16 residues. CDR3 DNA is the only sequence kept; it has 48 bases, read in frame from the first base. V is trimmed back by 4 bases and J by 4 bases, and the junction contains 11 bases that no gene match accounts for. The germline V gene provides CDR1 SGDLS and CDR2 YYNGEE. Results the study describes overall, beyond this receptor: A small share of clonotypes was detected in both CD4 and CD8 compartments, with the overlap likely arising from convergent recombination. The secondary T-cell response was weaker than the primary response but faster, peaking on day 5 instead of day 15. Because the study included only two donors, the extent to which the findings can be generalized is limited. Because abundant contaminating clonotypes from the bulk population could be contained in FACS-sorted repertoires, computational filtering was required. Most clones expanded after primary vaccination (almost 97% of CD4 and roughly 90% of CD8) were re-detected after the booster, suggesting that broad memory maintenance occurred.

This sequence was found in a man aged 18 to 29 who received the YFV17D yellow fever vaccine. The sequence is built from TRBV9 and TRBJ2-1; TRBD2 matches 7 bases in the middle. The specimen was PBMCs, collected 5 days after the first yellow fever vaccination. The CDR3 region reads CASSPRGVPPYNEQFF. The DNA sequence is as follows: TGTGCCAGCAGCCCCCGGGGGGTCCCCCCTTACAATGAGCAGTTCTTC.